This entry lists 25 T cell receptor beta chains sequenced from one sample in a study of control samples from healthy donors and cancer patients (dated by TCRdb to the early 2020s). Libraries were constructed by the immunoSEQ multiplex PCR assay. TCRdb stores this immuneACCESS table with in-frame sequences only. Part of the clones is absent; in the studies checked, under half of the shortfall reflects unresolved V genes, and no reason is known for the rest. This sample is represented by just over 80,000 clones; roughly nine tenths of them were singletons. Jointly, the top ten make up approximately 6% of the sample. Sequenced material: blood. The source of these receptors is a man in his fifties or sixties in good health.

The rearrangement joins TRBV10-2 to TRBJ1-4; D gene unclear. Germline CDR1 reads WSHSY; CDR2 reads SAAADI. CDR3 length: 14 residues. Trimming stripped 6 bases from V and 7 bases from J, with 15 bases between. CDR3 nucleotide sequence: TGCGCCAGCAGGATTCGAGGGTATGGTGAAAAACTGTTTTTT. Protein sequence: CASRIRGYGEKLFF.

The genes are TRBV3-1 (or the pseudogene TRBV3-2) and TRBJ2-5, with 8 bases lining up with TRBD2. J lost 4 bases, V lost 1 base, and 5 bases had no gene match. From germline, CDR1 is LGHDT and CDR2 YNNKEL (reference sequence). The CDR3 is 15 amino acids. CDR3 protein: CASSQGRGETETQYF. DNA of the CDR3: TGTGCCAGCAGCCAAGGGCGGGGGGAAACAGAGACCCAGTACTTC.

The table lists this clone with a count of one. Other DNA sequences from this sample encode an identical CDR3 as well. The CDR3 reads CASSLQETQYF. In DNA, the CDR3 is TGCGCCAGCAGCCTCCAAGAGACCCAGTACTTC. The V and J genes are TRBV5-1 and TRBJ2-5; D is undetermined. V gave up 4 bases and J gave up 1 base, with 2 bases separating them. This CDR3 comprises 11 residues. Looked up from germline, CDR1 is SGHRS and CDR2 is YFSETQ.

CDR3 residues: CASSLGVYLYEQYF. CDR3 sequence (DNA): TGTGCCAGCAGCTTAGGCGTCTACCTCTACGAGCAGTACTTC. The rearrangement uses TRBV7-9 and TRBJ2-7; no clear D gene. Germline CDR1 and CDR2: SEHNR and FQNEAQ (reference sequence). The germline V and J ends were trimmed by 1 base and 3 bases, with 10 bases remaining between them. The CDR3 runs 14 residues.

The V call is TRBV10-3, the J call TRBJ1-2, with D tentatively TRBD1 (6 bases). Germline CDR1 ENHRY, CDR2 SYGVKD. Deletions cut 1 base from V and 7 bases from J, with 10 bases between. The CDR3 extends over 13 amino acids. The CDR3 DNA reads TGTGCCATCAGTGAGTTAACAGGGTTTGGCTACACCTTC. Translated, it gives CAISELTGFGYTF.

This chain links TRBV10-2 with TRBJ1-2, with no clear D. V shed 7 bases and J shed 5 bases, with 11 bases lying between them. Germline V gives CDR1 WSHSY, CDR2 SAAADI. This CDR3 region has 12 residues. The CDR3 reads CASTGSRYGYTF. For the CDR3, the DNA is TGCGCCAGCACGGGCTCAAGGTATGGCTACACCTTC.

The rearrangement joins TRBV18 to TRBJ1-1, with 7 bases that match TRBD1. The trim removed 4 bases at V and 3 bases at J, leaving 14 bases unmatched. The CDR3 totals 17 residues. Germline V CDR1 and CDR2: KGHSH, LQKENI. CDR3 DNA: TGTGCCAGCTCACACCCGGTTGTAGGGGGCAGTTACACTGAAGCTTTCTTT. It is translated as CASSHPVVGGSYTEAFF.

This chain joins TRBV12-3 or TRBV12-4 and TRBJ1-1; no reliable D call. The CDR3 is 13 residues long. V lost 3 bases, J lost 6 bases, and 11 bases lay in between. The CDR3: CASSFEGRAEAFF. The CDR3 coding sequence is TGTGCCAGCAGTTTTGAGGGTCGAGCTGAAGCTTTCTTT.

V gene TRBV11-2 combines with J gene TRBJ2-4; 8 bases align to TRBD1. The trim removed 4 bases at V and 6 bases at J, leaving 11 bases unmatched. In germline, CDR1 is SGHAT, CDR2 FQNNGV. The CDR3 length is 16 residues. The CDR3 region has the DNA TGTGCCAGCAGCTCAACCAGGGGGCCGTTAGGAAACATTCAGTACTTC. It yields the protein CASSSTRGPLGNIQYF.

The chain combines TRBV18 with TRBJ1-1, with D tentatively TRBD1 (6 bases). With 2 bases removed from V and 5 bases from J, the gap between germline ends came to 15 bases. The V gene's germline CDR1 is KGHSH and CDR2 LQKENI. There are 15 residues in the CDR3. CDR3: CASSPGGGGTTEAFF. As DNA, the CDR3 is TGTGCCAGCTCACCAGGGGGTGGGGGCACGACTGAAGCTTTCTTT.

CDR3 DNA: TGCGCCAGCAGCTTCGTCCCAGGGAATCAGCCCCAGCATTTT. Translation: CASSFVPGNQPQHF. The chain couples TRBV5-1 to TRBJ1-5; possible D gene TRBD1, 5 bases. V was shortened by 2 bases and J by 4 bases, with 10 bases between the two germline ends. CDR3 size: 14 residues. Germline CDR1 reads SGHRS; CDR2 reads YFSETQ.

This clone was seen once. The same CDR3 also results from other DNA sequences found in this sample. CDR3 sequence: CASSLKLGTVGGDSPLHF. The CDR3 coding sequence is TGTGCCAGCAGCTTAAAATTGGGGACGGTTGGGGGGGATTCACCCCTCCACTTT. The V gene is TRBV7-9, the J gene TRBJ1-6; D might be TRBD1 (5 bases). The V gene's germline CDR1 is SEHNR and CDR2 FQNEAQ (reference sequence). The CDR3 has 18 amino acids. V was cut by 2 bases and J by 8 bases, with 22 bases left in between.

V is TRBV5-8 and J is TRBJ1-2, with a possible D match to TRBD1 (6 bases). This CDR3 has 14 residues. Germline V gene data show CDR1 as SGHTS and CDR2 as YDEGEE. The ends were cut back, 4 bases at V and 7 bases at J, with 17 bases in the middle. CDR3 loop: CASSQYEKGVGYTF. In DNA form, the CDR3 reads TGTGCCAGCAGCCAATATGAAAAGGGGGTTGGCTACACCTTC.

The chain combines TRBV6-2 or TRBV6-3 with TRBJ2-2; D gene uncertain. The V gene lost 2 bases and the J gene lost 8 bases, with 9 bases spanning the gap. This CDR3 has 13 residues. Germline V gives CDR1 MNHEY, CDR2 SVGEGT. The CDR3 loop reads CASSYGFAGELFF. In DNA, the CDR3 is TGTGCCAGCAGTTACGGGTTCGCTGGGGAGCTGTTTTTT.

This chain links TRBV27 with TRBJ2-3, with 14 bases matching TRBD2. Germline-derived CDR1 and CDR2 are MNHEY and SMNVEV (reference sequence). This CDR3 has 14 residues. The J segment lost 13 bases and the V segment lost 6 bases, leaving 9 bases of the junction unmatched. CDR3: CASSPGTSGGREYF. CDR3 nucleotides: TGTGCCAGCAGCCCTGGGACTAGCGGGGGCCGGGAGTATTTT.

This clone occurred once. V usage is TRBV30 and J usage is TRBJ1-1, with a weak D call TRBD1 (6 bases). Germline-derived CDR1 and CDR2 are GTSNPN and SVGIG (reference sequence). Trimming cost V 1 base and J 2 bases, with 14 bases left between them. The CDR3 consists of 15 residues. In DNA, the CDR3 is TGTGCCTGGAGTGAAAACAGGGCCGCAAACACTGAAGCTTTCTTT. Translating gives CAWSENRAANTEAFF.

The chain recombines TRBV12-3 or TRBV12-4 with TRBJ1-5; D unresolved. The V and J ends lost 6 bases and 1 base respectively, with 4 bases between them. The CDR3 extends over 12 amino acids. The CDR3 is CASRPSNQPQHF. Written as DNA, the CDR3 is TGTGCCAGCAGGCCCAGCAATCAGCCCCAGCATTTT.

V and J are TRBV7-8 and TRBJ2-7; 7 nucleotides agree with TRBD1. CDR3 length equals 15 residues. J gave up 2 bases and V 0 bases, and 4 bases lay outside the gene matches. The germline gives CDR1 SGHVS, CDR2 FQNEAQ. This CDR3 reads CASSLAMGQTYEQYF. For the CDR3, the DNA is TGTGCCAGCAGCTTAGCGATGGGACAGACCTACGAGCAGTACTTC.

The J gene is TRBJ1-2, the V gene TRBV18; D unclear. Germline CDR1 and CDR2: KGHSH and LQKENI. The V end lost 3 bases, the J end lost 3 bases, and 8 bases lay between the germline ends. The CDR3 totals 13 residues. CDR3 region: CASSPGQYYGYTF. The DNA for the CDR3 is TGTGCCAGCTCACCGGGTCAGTACTATGGCTACACCTTC.

V is TRBV25-1 and J is TRBJ1-1; no definite D call. Germline V gene data show CDR1 as MGHDK and CDR2 as SYGVNS. The CDR3 runs 13 residues. The germline V and J ends were trimmed by 7 bases and 0 bases, with 9 bases remaining between them. Here the CDR3 DNA reads TGTGCCAGCAAGCGGGGATTGAACACTGAAGCTTTCTTT. This gives the protein CASKRGLNTEAFF. The variable domain in full, with the rest retrieved from reference TRBV25-1 and TRBJ1-1, is EADIYQTPRYLVIGTGKKITLECSQTMGHDKMYWYQQDPGMELHLIHYSYGVNSTEKGDLSSESTVSRIRTEHFPLTLESARPSHTSQYLCASKRGLNTEAFFGQGTRLTVV.

V usage is TRBV3-1 (or the pseudogene TRBV3-2) and J usage is TRBJ1-2; no definite D call. The CDR3 covers 12 residues. Germline-derived CDR1 and CDR2 are LGHDT and YNNKEL (reference sequence). Between the trimmed V and J ends, which lost 2 bases and 6 bases, there was a span of 7 bases. CDR3 DNA: TGTGCCAGCAGCCAAACTCCCAATGGCTACACCTTC. Protein product: CASSQTPNGYTF.

V usage is TRBV5-1 and J usage is TRBJ2-2; D is unresolved. Looked up from germline, CDR1 is SGHRS and CDR2 is YFSETQ. V was trimmed by 0 bases and J by 5 bases, leaving 14 bases between them. The CDR3 is 16 residues long. The DNA of the CDR3 is TGCGCCAGCAGCTTGGTGACCTGGGGATTGACCGGGGAGCTGTTTTTT. It specifies CASSLVTWGLTGELFF.

The chain carries TRBV6-5 and TRBJ1-1, with D tentatively TRBD1 (6 bases). The germline CDR1 and CDR2 sequences are MNHEY and SVGAGI. This CDR3 contains 13 residues. V was pared by 7 bases and J by 4 bases, with 13 bases between. The CDR3 here is CASTMTGTTEAFF. The CDR3 nucleotides are TGTGCCAGCACCATGACAGGTACCACTGAAGCTTTCTTT.

The genes are TRBV14 and TRBJ1-4; D is unclear. Between the trimmed V and J ends, which lost 0 bases and 10 bases, there was a span of 9 bases. CDR1 is SGHDN and CDR2 is FVKESK in the germline V gene. The CDR3 length is 13 residues. The CDR3 here is CASSQDWRGKLFF. Here the CDR3 DNA reads TGTGCCAGCAGCCAAGATTGGAGAGGAAAACTGTTTTTT. The variable domain in full, completed from reference TRBV14 and TRBJ1-4, reads EAGVTQFPSHSVIEKGQTVTLRCDPISGHDNLYWYRRVMGKEIKFLLHFVKESKQDESGMPNNRFLAERTGGTYSTLKVQPAELEDSGVYFCASSQDWRGKLFFGSGTQLSVL.

V usage is TRBV20-1 and J usage is TRBJ1-1, with no clear D. The CDR3 consists of 10 residues. Trimming pared 3 bases from V and 7 bases from J, leaving 6 bases between. Germline V gene lookup returns CDR1 DFQATT and CDR2 SNEGSKA (reference sequence). The DNA of the CDR3 is TGCAGTGCTAGTAGCGATGAAGCTTTCTTT. This codes for CSASSDEAFF.